What follows are 31 T cell receptor beta chains derived from one specimen sequenced in a study of blood T cell repertoires in COVID-19. Assay: immunoSEQ multiplex PCR; the TCRdb copy retains only in-frame clones and omits some. The sample records roughly 300,000 clones, 75% to 95% being singletons. Sequencing was carried out using PBMCs or T cells enriched from blood (not recorded which). These receptors all come from a young woman who had recovered from COVID-19.

This clone has just a few counts. This rearrangement joins TRBV14 to TRBJ1-5; D perhaps matches TRBD1 (6 bases). V was clipped by 4 bases and J by 3 bases, with 7 bases between them. The CDR3 runs to 13 residues. Germline CDR1 is SGHDN and CDR2 is FVKESK. The CDR3 DNA reads as TGTGCCAGCAGCCGGGGGCTCAATCAGCCCCAGCATTTT. Translation gives CASSRGLNQPQHF. The variable domain in full, with the rest retrieved from reference TRBV14 and TRBJ1-5, is EAGVTQFPSHSVIEKGQTVTLRCDPISGHDNLYWYRRVMGKEIKFLLHFVKESKQDESGMPNNRFLAERTGGTYSTLKVQPAELEDSGVYFCASSRGLNQPQHFGDGTRLSIL.

J is TRBJ1-4 and V is TRBV7-9, with D tentatively TRBD1 (5 bases). The CDR3 loop spans 14 amino acids. V lost 5 bases to trimming and J lost 5 bases, with 12 bases between them. CDR1 is SEHNR and CDR2 is FQNEAQ in the germline V gene (reference sequence). DNA for the CDR3: TGTGCCAGCAGCCTTAGGGGTGAGAATGAAAAACTGTTTTTT. This gives the protein CASSLRGENEKLFF.

V gene TRBV5-8 combines with J gene TRBJ2-5; D unclear. In germline, CDR1 is SGHTS, CDR2 YDEGEE. The CDR3 totals 17 residues. Trimming left V 4 bases short and J 0 bases short, with 19 bases between. As DNA, the CDR3 is TGTGCCAGCAGCGGTGAGCGCGCGAGCCTATACCAAGAGACCCAGTACTTC. This encodes CASSGERASLYQETQYF.

V and J are TRBV14 and TRBJ2-3, with 7 positions matching TRBD1. V was clipped by 4 bases and J by 0 bases; unmatched bases: 10. The germline V gene encodes CDR1 SGHDN and CDR2 FVKESK. This CDR3 has 17 amino acids. The CDR3 protein is CASSRNPGTASTDTQYF. For the CDR3, the DNA is TGTGCCAGCAGCCGGAATCCCGGGACAGCCAGCACAGATACGCAGTATTTT.

The J gene is TRBJ1-6, the V gene TRBV28; D perhaps matches TRBD1 (6 bases). CDR1 and CDR2 (germline): MDHEN, SYDVKM. With 9 bases removed from V and 11 bases from J, the gap between germline ends came to 20 bases. The CDR3 contains 14 residues. CDR3 sequence reads: CARPCNRDYPPLHF. The DNA for the CDR3 is TGTGCCAGACCTTGCAACAGGGATTATCCACCCCTCCACTTT.

The J gene is TRBJ1-5, the V gene TRBV28; D is unresolved. The germline V gene has CDR1 MDHEN and CDR2 SYDVKM. V shed 5 bases and J shed 6 bases, with 14 bases lying between them. This CDR3 contains 14 residues. CDR3 bases: TGTGCCAGCAGTCCCGACTTAGGAGGTCAGCCCCAGCATTTT. Encoded protein: CASSPDLGGQPQHF.

The gene calls are TRBV11-2 and TRBJ2-4; the match to TRBD1 covers 8 bases. The CDR3 contains 18 residues. Germline CDR1 is SGHAT and CDR2 is FQNNGV. Trimming at V came to 5 bases and at J to 0 bases, leaving 12 bases not matched to a gene. The DNA for the CDR3 is TGTGCCAGCAGCCTAGGGGACAGGAGTTTAATAGCCAAAAACATTCAGTACTTC. Translation gives CASSLGDRSLIAKNIQYF.

The rearrangement links TRBV7-2 to TRBJ1-2; the D gene is possibly TRBD1 (5 bases). V lost 5 bases and J 3 bases, leaving 13 bases between the germline ends. Germline assignment: CDR1 SGHTA and CDR2 FQGNSA. The CDR3 has 14 amino acids. This CDR3 is CASSLSRVDYGYTF. The CDR3, as DNA: TGTGCCAGCAGCCTTAGCAGGGTAGACTATGGCTACACCTTC.

This rearrangement joins TRBV19 to TRBJ2-7; D possibly corresponds to TRBD2 (5 bases). The ends were cut back, 10 bases at V and 4 bases at J, with 17 bases in the middle. This CDR3 has 13 amino acids. The germline V gene has CDR1 LNHDA and CDR2 SQIVND (reference sequence). The CDR3, as DNA: TGTGCCACCTCGTGGAGGACCTTTTACGAGCAGTACTTC. The encoded protein is CATSWRTFYEQYF.

The DNA of the CDR3 is TGTGCCACCTCGGCGGGGGTACAGGGCAACGAGCAGTACTTC. Residues: CATSAGVQGNEQYF. The chain links TRBV28 to TRBJ2-7; D may be TRBD2 (7 bases). V lost 10 bases and J lost 5, with 21 bases in between. Germline CDR1 and CDR2: MDHEN and SYDVKM. The CDR3 runs to 14 residues.

The chain uses TRBV6-5 and TRBJ1-6; no firm D call. The CDR3 is made up of 14 amino acids. V was clipped by 2 bases and J by 9 bases, with 11 bases between them. The germline V gene has CDR1 MNHEY and CDR2 SVGAGI. The CDR3 spells CASSYGGLGSPLHF. The CDR3 DNA is TGTGCCAGCAGTTACGGAGGGCTGGGTTCACCCCTCCACTTT.

The chain employs TRBV3-1 (or the pseudogene TRBV3-2) and TRBJ2-3, with 8 bases matching TRBD1. V dropped 0 bases and J dropped 7; count of bases not matched to a gene: 15. CDR1 and CDR2 from the germline V gene are LGHDT and YNNKEL (reference sequence). CDR3 length: 18 residues. Here the CDR3 DNA reads TGTGCCAGCAGCCAAGAGGGTCGGGGCAGGGGGCGGTGGAATACGCAGTATTTT. Its protein is CASSQEGRGRGRWNTQYF.

The chain uses TRBV6-2 or TRBV6-3 and TRBJ1-4; D unclear. Germline CDR1 and CDR2: MNHEY and SVGEGT. The CDR3 runs to 14 residues. Trimming stripped 2 bases from V and 8 bases from J, with 12 bases between. CDR3: CASSYELTGEKLFF. CDR3 DNA sequence: TGTGCCAGCAGTTACGAACTCACCGGGGAAAAACTGTTTTTT.

The rearrangement joins TRBV24-1 to TRBJ2-1, with TRBD2 identical over 12 bases. Trimming removed 3 bases from V and 7 bases from J; junction bases left unmatched: 6. The CDR3 extends over 16 amino acids. Germline assignment: CDR1 KGHDR and CDR2 SFDVKD. In DNA, the CDR3 is TGTGCCACCAGTGATCTGCTAGCGGGAGGGCCGAATGAGCAGTTCTTC. It yields the protein CATSDLLAGGPNEQFF.

In this sample, this clone turned up once. The rearrangement joins TRBV5-4 to TRBJ1-4, with 7 positions matching TRBD1. The CDR3 consists of 14 residues. The germline CDR1 and CDR2 sequences are SGHNT and YYREEE (reference sequence). The junction had 4 bases not matched to a gene; V was cut back by 0 bases and J by 8 bases. The CDR3 loop is CASSLGQGGEKLFF. In DNA, the CDR3 is TGTGCCAGCAGCTTGGGGCAGGGGGGAGAAAAACTGTTTTTT.

The rearrangement uses TRBV10-3 and TRBJ2-7, with 9 bases matching TRBD2. The length of the CDR3 is 15 residues. J was trimmed by 3 bases and V by 10 bases; bases with no gene match: 13. The germline gives CDR1 ENHRY, CDR2 SYGVKD. The CDR3 nucleotides are TGTGCCAGCAGACTCCCCGGGACTAGCAGCTACGAGCAGTACTTC. It translates to CASRLPGTSSYEQYF.

This chain connects TRBV19 to TRBJ1-1; D is perhaps TRBD1 (5 bases). This CDR3 has 14 amino acids. Looked up from germline, CDR1 is LNHDA and CDR2 is SQIVND (reference sequence). Trimming cost V 4 bases and J 4 bases, with 13 bases left between them. The CDR3 nucleotides are TGTGCCAGTAGTACATGGGGGGGAAGCACTGAAGCTTTCTTT. Translated, it gives CASSTWGGSTEAFF.

The V gene is TRBV5-5, the J gene TRBJ1-5; 11 positions agree with TRBD1. The germline V gene has CDR1 SGHKS and CDR2 YYEKEE (reference sequence). This CDR3 has 15 residues. With 1 base clipped from V and 4 bases from J, the junction kept 1 base outside the gene matches. CDR3 region: CASSLRDRGNQPQHF. DNA of the CDR3: TGTGCCAGCAGCTTGAGGGACAGGGGGAATCAGCCCCAGCATTTT.

The V and J genes are TRBV28 and TRBJ1-1; D is unclear. V lost 7 bases to trimming and J lost 5 bases, with 20 bases between them. Germline CDR1 reads MDHEN; CDR2 reads SYDVKM. This CDR3 spans 15 amino acids. Here the CDR3 DNA reads TGTGCCAGCAACACTCCGTATGAGGCGCAAACTGAAGCTTTCTTT. Translation gives CASNTPYEAQTEAFF.

V is TRBV7-9 and J is TRBJ2-5; no clear D. Germline V gene sequence: CDR1 SEHNR, CDR2 FQNEAQ (reference sequence). CDR3 length equals 12 residues. V lost 3 bases, J lost 3 bases, and 5 bases lay in between. As DNA, the CDR3 is TGTGCCAGCAGCTTTTCTGAAGAGACCCAGTACTTC. Translating it yields CASSFSEETQYF.

This clone has just a few counts. The chain combines TRBV20-1 with TRBJ2-2; D unresolved. V lost 6 bases to trimming and J lost 10 bases, with 9 bases between them. Germline CDR1 and CDR2: DFQATT and SNEGSKA (reference sequence). This CDR3 comprises 10 residues. CDR3 coding DNA: TGCAGTGCCCCCTCGGTGGAGCTGTTTTTT. This codes for CSAPSVELFF.

The chain has TRBV6-1 and TRBJ1-2; the D gene is possibly TRBD1 (6 bases). The CDR3 runs 17 residues. The V end lost 4 bases, the J end lost 8 bases, and 26 bases lay between the germline ends. Germline CDR1 MNHNS, CDR2 SASEGT. CDR3 protein: CASSATGLYFPVGGYTF. As DNA, the CDR3 is TGTGCCAGCAGTGCTACAGGGCTTTACTTCCCTGTGGGAGGCTACACCTTC.

DNA of the CDR3: TGTGCCAGCTCACGCCCTCGGGGCGCGGGACAGCAAGGCTACACCTTC. Its translation: CASSRPRGAGQQGYTF. This chain links TRBV18 with TRBJ1-2, with 7 positions matching TRBD1. This CDR3 has 16 residues. Per germline, CDR1 KGHSH and CDR2 LQKENI. The ends lost 4 bases at V and 8 bases at J; junction bases unmatched: 16.

On this clone itself: The junction differs from germline at one of its ends, possibly a read error. J is TRBJ1-4 and V is TRBV7-7; D gene unclear. The germline V gene encodes CDR1 SSHAT and CDR2 FNYEAQ (reference sequence). The CDR3 loop spans 18 amino acids. The CDR3 DNA follows: TGTGCTAGCAGCTTAGCGTCCGGTAGCGTCGAGACCGCCGAAAAACTGTTTTTT. Protein sequence: CASSLASGSVETAEKLFF.

The chain combines TRBV4-3 with TRBJ1-6; 7 bases are shared with TRBD1. Germline CDR1 and CDR2: LGHNA and YSLEER. The CDR3 extends over 15 amino acids. V lost 4 bases, J lost 7 bases, and 7 bases stayed unmatched. CDR3 nucleotide sequence: TGCGCCAGCAGCCTGACAGGGATCGAAAATTCACCCCTCCACTTT. This codes for CASSLTGIENSPLHF.

V is TRBV28 and J is TRBJ2-5; TRBD2 aligns across 10 bases. With V trimmed by 8 bases and J by 14 bases, 5 bases remained unmatched. CDR1 is MDHEN and CDR2 is SYDVKM in the germline V gene. The CDR3 has 10 residues. The CDR3 is CASGGTSVYF. In DNA form, the CDR3 reads TGTGCCAGCGGTGGGACTAGCGTTTACTTC.

V is TRBV7-8 and J is TRBJ2-7; TRBD2 agrees at 7 bases. This CDR3 has 19 residues. J gave up 0 bases and V 5 bases, and 19 bases lay outside the gene matches. Germline CDR1 SGHVS, CDR2 FQNEAQ. The CDR3 loop reads CASSPRAGEQSLSSYEQYF. In nucleotides, the CDR3 is TGTGCCAGCAGCCCACGGGCGGGAGAGCAGTCCCTGAGCTCCTACGAGCAGTACTTC.

V and J are TRBV2 and TRBJ2-2, with D maybe TRBD1 (5 bases). The CDR3 consists of 15 residues. CDR1 and CDR2 (germline): SNHLY, FYNNEI. Deletions cut 5 bases from V and 1 base from J, with 11 bases between. The CDR3 region is CASSRSTGNTGELFF. CDR3 nucleotides: TGTGCCAGCAGTCGAAGCACAGGGAACACCGGGGAGCTGTTTTTT.

On this clone itself: Different DNA sequences within this sample yield the same CDR3. The genes are TRBV3-1 (or the pseudogene TRBV3-2) and TRBJ2-7, with D possibly being TRBD2 (5 bases). The CDR3 sequence is 12 residues long. Germline-derived CDR1 and CDR2 are LGHDT and YNNKEL (reference sequence). V lost 4 bases and J lost 3, with 7 bases in between. As DNA, the CDR3 is TGTGCCAGCAGCCCCCGGGGCTACGAGCAGTACTTC. This translates into CASSPRGYEQYF.

The V and J genes are TRBV27 and TRBJ2-3; no clear D. The CDR3 is 11 amino acids. The V and J ends lost 8 bases and 1 base respectively, with 4 bases between them. Germline lookup yields CDR1 MNHEY and CDR2 SMNVEV (reference sequence). The CDR3 sequence is CASGGTDTQYF. The CDR3 DNA reads as TGTGCCAGCGGAGGCACAGATACGCAGTATTTT.

This clone was observed a single time. The chain links TRBV7-2 to TRBJ2-1; 9 nucleotides agree with TRBD2. After removal of 6 bases from V and 3 bases from J, the junction contained 0 bases not matched to a gene. Germline CDR1 reads SGHTA; CDR2 reads FQGNSA. The CDR3 is made up of 13 amino acids. The CDR3 DNA reads TGTGCCAGCAGGACTAGCGGCTACAATGAGCAGTTCTTC. This translates into CASRTSGYNEQFF.